Each of the 32 T cell receptor beta chains below was sequenced from the same sample in a study of response to subunit inactivated influenza vaccine. MiXCR, applied by TCRdb to the RT-PCR reads, yields one record per CDR3 protein. The sample has 430,000 or so distinct CDR3 sequences, roughly 9.8% seen once. The sequences come from PBMCs from blood, collected roughly 47 days after vaccination. The source of these receptors is a man between 50 and 59 years old who received an inactivated influenza vaccine.

This clonotype was recorded many times. The chain uses TRBV6-5 and TRBJ1-1; possible D gene TRBD1, 5 bases. V was shortened by 0 bases and J by 4 bases, with 9 bases between the two germline ends. This CDR3 region has 14 residues. Germline values: CDR1 MNHEY, CDR2 SVGAGI. CDR3 sequence reads: CASSYSMGGTEAFF. In DNA form, the CDR3 reads TGTGCCAGCAGTTACTCGATGGGGGGCACTGAAGCTTTCTTT.

This clonotype was counted many times. V and J are TRBV29-1 and TRBJ2-7, with D tentatively TRBD1 (7 bases). Trimming took off 4 bases at V and 4 bases at J, with 11 bases between the two ends. Germline CDR1 SQVTM, CDR2 ANQGSEA. The CDR3 extends over 12 amino acids. The CDR3 reads CSVAAGGYEQYF. As DNA, the CDR3 is TGCAGCGTTGCTGCAGGGGGGTACGAGCAGTACTTC.

The chain is built from TRBV19 and TRBJ2-1; the D call may be TRBD1 or TRBD2 (6 bases each). Per the germline V gene, CDR1 is LNHDA and CDR2 is SQIVND (reference sequence). The CDR3 is 15 amino acids. Deletions cut 9 bases from V and 3 bases from J, with 18 bases between. CDR3 DNA: TGTGCCAGCGACAAAGGGGGGACTCTCTACAATGAGCAGTTCTTC. Its translation: CASDKGGTLYNEQFF. Together with reference TRBV19 and TRBJ2-1, the CDR3 gives the full variable domain: DGGITQSPKYLFRKEGQNVTLSCEQNLNHDAMYWYRQDPGQGLRLIYYSQIVNDFQKGDIAEGYSVSREKKESFPLTVTSAQKNPTAFYLCASDKGGTLYNEQFFGPGTRLTVL.

The chain links TRBV6-5 to TRBJ2-1; TRBD2 agrees at 13 bases. There are 17 residues in the CDR3. V was clipped by 2 bases and J by 6 bases; unmatched bases: 7. The germline V gene has CDR1 MNHEY and CDR2 SVGAGI. This CDR3 reads CASSYQLTSGRINEQFF. The CDR3 coding sequence is TGTGCCAGCAGTTACCAACTGACTAGCGGGAGGATCAATGAGCAGTTCTTC.

The chain links TRBV10-3 to TRBJ2-7, with 8 positions matching TRBD1. V gave up 4 bases and J gave up 4 bases; unmatched junction bases: 0. Germline CDR1 and CDR2: ENHRY and SYGVKD. The CDR3 length is 12 residues. The CDR3 DNA is TGTGCCATCAGTGGGACAGGGTACGAGCAGTACTTC. This translates into CAISGTGYEQYF.

This clonotype appeared a few times. The chain joins TRBV29-1 to TRBJ2-3; the D is unclear. Trimming stripped 0 bases from V and 4 bases from J, with 5 bases between. The germline V gene encodes CDR1 SQVTM and CDR2 ANQGSEA. The CDR3 runs 12 residues. CDR3 protein: CSVEEWADTQYF. The DNA of the CDR3 is TGCAGCGTTGAAGAGTGGGCAGATACGCAGTATTTT.

The V and J genes are TRBV25-1 and TRBJ2-5; tentatively, D is TRBD2 (5 bases). V was clipped by 5 bases and J by 6 bases, with 10 bases between them. The germline V gene has CDR1 MGHDK and CDR2 SYGVNS. CDR3 length equals 12 residues. The CDR3 DNA reads as TGTGCCAGCAGTTATGGAGGAAAGACCCAGTACTTC. It is translated as CASSYGGKTQYF. Full variable domain (remainder filled in from reference TRBV25-1 and TRBJ2-5): EADIYQTPRYLVIGTGKKITLECSQTMGHDKMYWYQQDPGMELHLIHYSYGVNSTEKGDLSSESTVSRIRTEHFPLTLESARPSHTSQYLCASSYGGKTQYFGPGTRLLVL.

Many counts were recorded for this clonotype. The CDR3 region has the DNA TGTGCCACGCCTAGCGGAGGGAAAGGCGAGCAGTACTTC. This translates into CATPSGGKGEQYF. V and J are TRBV27 and TRBJ2-7; 7 bases match TRBD2. With 10 bases clipped from V and 6 bases from J, the junction kept 12 bases outside the gene matches. In germline, CDR1 is MNHEY, CDR2 SMNVEV (reference sequence). The CDR3 is made up of 13 amino acids.

Comments on this clonotype: Just one base apart from a much larger clone, this may be a read error. Lacking the conserved final phenylalanine or tryptophan, this CDR3 likely reflects a read error. The chain carries TRBV6-1 and TRBJ2-7; maybe TRBD2 (6 bases). Germline V CDR1 and CDR2: MNHNS, SASEGT. The CDR3 runs to 13 residues. Trimming left V 6 bases short and J 0 bases short, with 9 bases between. The CDR3 is CASRGLGSYEQYL. For the CDR3, the DNA is TGTGCCAGCAGGGGACTCGGCTCCTACGAGCAGTACTTA.

This clonotype has more than one count but fewer than ten. This rearrangement joins TRBV6-1 to TRBJ2-7; 7 nucleotides match TRBD1. In germline, CDR1 is MNHNS, CDR2 SASEGT. The CDR3 length is 15 residues. V gave up 6 bases and J gave up 5 bases; unmatched junction bases: 13. The DNA of the CDR3 is TGTGCCAGCAGCCCCAACTACAGGGGAATCCACGAGCAGTACTTC. It translates to CASSPNYRGIHEQYF.

This clonotype was detected a few times. The chain couples TRBV4-3 to TRBJ2-3; D may be TRBD2 (6 bases). V lost 2 bases, J lost 0 bases, and 18 bases lay in between. The CDR3 is made up of 18 amino acids. Germline V lookup: CDR1 LGHNA, CDR2 YSLEER. DNA of the CDR3: TGCGCCAGCAGCCAATGGAGTTGGGCGGGACCTAGCACAGATACGCAGTATTTT. Translating gives CASSQWSWAGPSTDTQYF.

CDR3 region: CASSPPLAASPLHF. The CDR3 DNA is TGTGCCAGCAGCCCTCCACTGGCAGCTTCACCCCTCCACTTT. The chain joins TRBV7-2 to TRBJ1-6; no reliable D call. Per the germline V gene, CDR1 is SGHTA and CDR2 is FQGNSA. The ends were cut back, 5 bases at V and 9 bases at J, with 14 bases in the middle. The CDR3 loop spans 14 amino acids.

This clonotype was observed a handful of times. The chain recombines TRBV6-2 or TRBV6-3 with TRBJ2-4; 10 nucleotides match TRBD1. This CDR3 contains 17 residues. Trimming removed 4 bases from V and 3 bases from J; junction bases left unmatched: 9. Germline V lookup: CDR1 MNHEY, CDR2 SVGEGT. DNA of the CDR3: TGTGCCAGCAGTTCCTTCGACAGGGGGCTACGCAAAAACATTCAGTACTTC. Its protein is CASSSFDRGLRKNIQYF.

This clonotype was recorded at least ten times. This rearrangement joins TRBV5-1 to TRBJ2-7, with D perhaps TRBD1 (6 bases). CDR1 SGHRS and CDR2 YFSETQ come from the germline V gene. The V end lost 2 bases, the J end lost 3 bases, and 24 bases lay between the germline ends. This CDR3 spans 18 amino acids. The CDR3 DNA reads as TGCGCCAGCAGCTTTGGGATAAGGATTGGGGGCCTTCTCTACGAGCAGTACTTC. Amino acids: CASSFGIRIGGLLYEQYF.

This clonotype was observed a few times. The chain uses TRBV6-5 and TRBJ2-7; 10 bases agree with TRBD2. CDR1 and CDR2 (germline): MNHEY, SVGAGI. V gave up 5 bases and J gave up 2 bases; unmatched junction bases: 6. This CDR3 has 15 amino acids. The CDR3 here is CASSHLAGATYEQYF. The CDR3 DNA sequence: TGTGCCAGCAGTCACCTAGCGGGGGCCACCTACGAGCAGTACTTC.

This sequence joins TRBV15 and TRBJ2-3; TRBD2 might be the D (6 bases). Trimming removed 5 bases at V and 1 base at J, with 13 bases between. The CDR3 runs 15 residues. In germline, CDR1 is LNHNV, CDR2 YYDKDF (reference sequence). CDR3 sequence reads: CATSRRDGGTDTQYF. CDR3 DNA: TGTGCCACCAGCCGGCGGGATGGGGGCACAGATACGCAGTATTTT.

The V call is TRBV5-1, the J call TRBJ2-7; D is unresolved. The CDR3 runs to 13 residues. Germline CDR1 and CDR2: SGHRS and YFSETQ. Trimming shortened V by 0 bases and J by 4 bases, and 8 bases separated the two germline ends. The CDR3 sequence is CASSLDQEYEQYF. DNA of the CDR3: TGCGCCAGCAGCTTGGACCAGGAATACGAGCAGTACTTC.

The J gene is TRBJ1-3, the V gene TRBV6-1; 8 bases match TRBD1. V trimming: 6 bases; J trimming: 3 bases; junction bases outside the gene matches: 7. The V gene's germline CDR1 is MNHNS and CDR2 SASEGT. The CDR3 spans 15 residues. Here the CDR3 reads CASRTGTGGGNTIYF. Here the CDR3 DNA reads TGTGCCAGCAGAACCGGGACAGGAGGTGGAAACACCATATATTTT.

This clonotype was counted a few times. The chain recombines TRBV20-1 with TRBJ2-1; 9 bases map to TRBD2. Germline-derived CDR1 and CDR2 are DFQATT and SNEGSKA (reference sequence). The CDR3 length is 14 residues. V lost 2 bases, J lost 9 bases, and 8 bases stayed unmatched. This CDR3 reads CSARSAGLAFEQFF. CDR3 coding DNA: TGCAGTGCTAGATCAGCGGGACTAGCATTTGAGCAGTTCTTC.

In this sample, this clonotype turned up a few times. The chain is built from TRBV20-1 and TRBJ2-5; D gene ambiguous. CDR1 is DFQATT and CDR2 is SNEGSKA in the germline V gene (reference sequence). V was clipped by 1 base and J by 0 bases, with 12 bases between them. CDR3 size: 15 residues. Here the CDR3 reads CSARASSRNQETQYF. The DNA of the CDR3 is TGCAGTGCTAGAGCGAGCAGTCGAAACCAAGAGACCCAGTACTTC.

In this sample, this clonotype turned up a few times. V and J are TRBV6-2 or TRBV6-3 and TRBJ2-1; D remains ambiguous. The CDR3 is made up of 13 amino acids. The V gene's germline CDR1 is MNHEY and CDR2 SVGEGT. V lost 3 bases and J 3 bases, leaving 6 bases between the germline ends. CDR3 in amino acids: CASSYWGYNEQFF. DNA of the CDR3: TGTGCCAGCAGTTATTGGGGCTACAATGAGCAGTTCTTC.

V is TRBV24-1 and J is TRBJ2-2, with a possible D match to TRBD2 (6 bases). CDR3 length: 11 amino acids. The germline gives CDR1 KGHDR, CDR2 SFDVKD. V gave up 4 bases and J gave up 14 bases, with 10 bases separating them. This CDR3 reads CATSDLGGLFF. The CDR3 bases are TGTGCCACCAGTGACTTGGGGGGTCTGTTTTTT.

V is TRBV11-1 and J is TRBJ2-5; D remains unclear. Germline V gives CDR1 SGHAT, CDR2 FQDESV (reference sequence). The CDR3 length is 14 residues. The ends were cut back, 3 bases at V and 5 bases at J, with 13 bases in the middle. CDR3 sequence (DNA): TGTGCCAGCAGCTTGGTGGGAATTCGGGAGACCCAGTACTTC. Its protein product is CASSLVGIRETQYF.

Many counts were recorded for this clonotype. V gene TRBV7-2 combines with J gene TRBJ2-7; no definite D call. Germline CDR1 is SGHTA and CDR2 is FQGNSA. This CDR3 is built from 14 residues. V lost 2 bases and J lost 2, with 10 bases in between. The CDR3 DNA reads as TGTGCCAGCAGCTTAATTCTAGACGCCTACGAGCAGTACTTC. Translation gives CASSLILDAYEQYF. Combining the CDR3 with reference TRBV7-2 and TRBJ2-7 gives the whole variable domain GAGVSQSPSNKVTEKGKDVELRCDPISGHTALYWYRQSLGQGLEFLIYFQGNSAPDKSGLPSDRFSAERTGGSVSTLTIQRTQQEDSAVYLCASSLILDAYEQYFGPGTRLTVT.

This clonotype appeared a few times. The chain employs TRBV12-5 and TRBJ2-1, with TRBD2 matching 7 bases. Germline CDR1 LGHNT, CDR2 FRNRAP. The V gene end was trimmed by 6 bases and the J gene end by 0 bases; junction bases not matched to a gene: 5. The CDR3 contains 15 residues. The DNA for the CDR3 is TGTGCTAGTGGCTCAGCGGGGACCTCCTACAATGAGCAGTTCTTC. Encoded protein: CASGSAGTSYNEQFF.

V gene TRBV2 combines with J gene TRBJ2-3, with 7 bases identical to TRBD2. The V gene end was trimmed by 10 bases and the J gene end by 2 bases; junction bases not matched to a gene: 9. CDR1 SNHLY and CDR2 FYNNEI come from the germline V gene. The CDR3 covers 14 residues. The CDR3 region has the DNA TGTGCCAACTCCGGGACTACCCACACAGATACGCAGTATTTT. Translated: CANSGTTHTDTQYF.

DNA of the CDR3: TGTGCCATCAGGCCAAAAGGGGAACAACTAGCGGGAGTTTTCGAGCAGTACTTC. Its protein is CAIRPKGEQLAGVFEQYF. The chain joins TRBV10-3 to TRBJ2-7; 11 nucleotides line up with TRBD2. V dropped 6 bases and J dropped 6; count of bases not matched to a gene: 19. Looked up from germline, CDR1 is ENHRY and CDR2 is SYGVKD. CDR3 size: 18 residues.

The chain recombines TRBV20-1 with TRBJ1-1; tentative D call: TRBD1 (5 bases). This CDR3 comprises 13 residues. Germline V gives CDR1 DFQATT, CDR2 SNEGSKA (reference sequence). V lost 8 bases and J 5 bases, leaving 18 bases between the germline ends. CDR3 in amino acids: CSTYKDGGTEAFF. Here the CDR3 DNA reads TGCAGTACCTATAAAGACGGGGGGACTGAAGCTTTCTTT.

There are a few counts of this clonotype. This rearrangement joins TRBV12-3 or TRBV12-4 to TRBJ1-1; D uncertain. This CDR3 contains 16 residues. V lost 9 bases and J lost 1, with 21 bases in between. CDR3 bases: TGTGCCAGTGTCGGAGGAGGCTTTTCGGGGAACACTGAAGCTTTCTTT. Protein sequence: CASVGGGFSGNTEAFF.

This clonotype was seen only a few times. This sequence joins TRBV27 and TRBJ2-3; 12 bases are a match to TRBD2. Per the germline V gene, CDR1 is MNHEY and CDR2 is SMNVEV (reference sequence). The V segment lost 6 bases and the J segment 6 bases; nucleotides outside the gene matches: 10. CDR3 size: 16 residues. In nucleotides, the CDR3 is TGTGCCAGCAGGAGGCCTAGCGGGGGGGCCTGGGATACGCAGTATTTT. Its protein is CASRRPSGGAWDTQYF.

The chain joins TRBV5-6 to TRBJ2-1, with 10 positions matching TRBD2. This CDR3 has 15 amino acids. Germline values: CDR1 SGHDT, CDR2 YYEEEE. V gave up 4 bases and J gave up 6 bases; unmatched junction bases: 7. This chain's CDR3 is CASSVGLAAINEQFF. CDR3 bases: TGTGCCAGCAGCGTAGGACTAGCGGCAATCAATGAGCAGTTCTTC.

This clonotype was picked up many times. The chain joins TRBV7-2 to TRBJ2-1, with 11 bases aligning to TRBD1. CDR3 length: 14 amino acids. V was pared by 5 bases and J by 4 bases, with 1 base of the junction left unmatched. The germline CDR1 and CDR2 sequences are SGHTA and FQGNSA. The CDR3 reads CASSRDRGYNEQFF. CDR3 nucleotide sequence: TGTGCCAGCAGCCGGGACAGGGGGTACAATGAGCAGTTCTTC. Drawing the rest from reference TRBV7-2 and TRBJ2-1, the complete variable domain is GAGVSQSPSNKVTEKGKDVELRCDPISGHTALYWYRQSLGQGLEFLIYFQGNSAPDKSGLPSDRFSAERTGGSVSTLTIQRTQQEDSAVYLCASSRDRGYNEQFFGPGTRLTVL.